Shown below are 2 T cell receptor beta chains from a single sample sequenced in a study of human T cells and chemical hapten exposure. The time point was: pre-sensitization, week 0. As for treatment: therapeutic diphenylcyclopropenone sensitization with weekly scalp DPC. TCRdb reprocessed the RACE reads via MiXCR and lists one record per CDR3 protein. The sample comprises 280,000 or so distinct CDR3 sequences, 7.5% to 9% of which are singletons, and roughly 1.2% rests with the top ten. Here the sequenced sample was whole blood, taken in connection with sensitization to the hapten diphenylcyclopropenone (DPC). The source is a young man with alopecia areata. Some clones in this sample may be carry-over from other donors' samples.

The table lists this clonotype with many counts. The chain joins TRBV10-3 to TRBJ1-5; no reliable D call. Germline V CDR1 and CDR2: ENHRY, SYGVKD. Trimming removed 3 bases at V and 1 base at J, with 4 bases between. This CDR3 is 13 amino acids long. In DNA, the CDR3 is TGTGCCATCAGTGAACAGAGCAATCAGCCCCAGCATTTT. It translates to CAISEQSNQPQHF.

This clonotype was observed a few times. The chain is built from TRBV6-6 and TRBJ1-6; the D is unclear. This CDR3 has 14 amino acids. The V end was cut by 8 bases, the J end by 3 bases, with 11 bases between. Germline V gives CDR1 MNHNY, CDR2 SVGAGI (reference sequence). CDR3 DNA sequence: TGTGCCAGCGGGATAGATTTCTATAATTCACCCCTCCACTTT. Residues: CASGIDFYNSPLHF.